Listed here are 20 T cell receptor beta chains from one sample, sequenced in a study of long-term antiretroviral therapy in people with HIV. Investigators performed immunoSEQ version v3.0 at survey level. Only in-frame clones appear in the TCRdb table, and some are missing; sequencing was by immunoSEQ multiplex PCR. The sample has just over 20,000 clones; approximately 82% are singletons. The source was unsorted PBMCs, collected 0.5 years after starting antiretroviral therapy. Source of these receptors: a man younger than 35 with HIV.

The gene calls are TRBV11-3 and TRBJ2-7; D not certain. Germline V lookup: CDR1 SGHNT, CDR2 YENEEA. The V gene lost 6 bases and the J gene lost 5 bases, with 14 bases spanning the gap. CDR3 length: 13 residues. Here the CDR3 reads CASSSDPRNEQYF. CDR3 sequence (DNA): TGTGCCAGCAGTTCAGATCCCCGGAACGAGCAGTACTTC.

The genes are TRBV27 and TRBJ2-7; D remains unclear. Trimming stripped 6 bases from V and 7 bases from J, with 19 bases between. The germline V gene has CDR1 MNHEY and CDR2 SMNVEV (reference sequence). CDR3 length: 14 residues. The CDR3 here is CASRMDGLGREQYF. The DNA of the CDR3 is TGTGCCAGCAGAATGGATGGGCTGGGCAGGGAGCAGTACTTC.

The V and J genes are TRBV27 and TRBJ2-7; D is possibly TRBD1 (5 bases). V lost 4 bases and J 5 bases, leaving 18 bases between the germline ends. Per germline, CDR1 MNHEY and CDR2 SMNVEV (reference sequence). The CDR3 totals 15 residues. The CDR3, as DNA: TGTGCCAGCAGTTCCCAGGGTTTTGGACCCCACGAGCAGTACTTC. It codes for CASSSQGFGPHEQYF.

The genes are TRBV2 and TRBJ1-6; 8 positions agree with TRBD1. The V segment lost 1 base and the J segment 7 bases; nucleotides outside the gene matches: 3. Germline assignment: CDR1 SNHLY and CDR2 FYNNEI. CDR3 size: 15 residues. The CDR3 here is CASSEGRTGNSPLHF. The CDR3, as DNA: TGTGCCAGCAGTGAAGGTCGGACAGGGAATTCACCCCTCCACTTT.

The chain is built from TRBV11-2 and TRBJ2-3; D may be TRBD1 (5 bases). Per germline, CDR1 SGHAT and CDR2 FQNNGV. Trimming took 1 base from V and 5 from J, leaving 7 bases between them. The CDR3 is 13 residues long. The CDR3 nucleotides read TGTGCCAGCAGCTTAGGCAGGGTAGATACGCAGTATTTT. It encodes CASSLGRVDTQYF. Full variable domain (outside the CDR3, taken from reference TRBV11-2 and TRBJ2-3): EAGVAQSPRYKIIEKRQSVAFWCNPISGHATLYWYQQILGQGPKLLIQFQNNGVVDDSQLPKDRFSAERLKGVDSTLKIQPAKLEDSAVYLCASSLGRVDTQYFGPGTRLTVL.

The gene calls are TRBV20-1 and TRBJ2-1, with D perhaps TRBD1 or TRBD2 (5 bases each). CDR1 DFQATT and CDR2 SNEGSKA come from the germline V gene (reference sequence). Trimming took 5 bases from V and 11 from J, leaving 13 bases between them. This CDR3 spans 11 amino acids. In DNA form, the CDR3 reads TGCAGTGCTGCCCAGGGACCGAAGCAGTTCTTC. Translating it yields CSAAQGPKQFF.

The V and J genes are TRBV5-1 and TRBJ1-2; 8 bases align to TRBD1. Trimming cost V 3 bases and J 1 base; bases outside gene matches: 5. CDR1 SGHRS and CDR2 YFSETQ come from the germline V gene. The CDR3 spans 15 residues. CDR3 DNA sequence: TGCGCCAGCAGCTGGAACAGGGGGGATAACTATGGCTACACCTTC. Translation gives CASSWNRGDNYGYTF.

The sample holds a few counts of this clone. V and J are TRBV7-8 and TRBJ1-1; D gene ambiguous. This CDR3 comprises 14 residues. V lost 5 bases, J lost 1 base, and 11 bases lay in between. From germline, CDR1 is SGHVS and CDR2 FQNEAQ. The CDR3 reads CASSPLETNTEAFF. The CDR3 DNA sequence: TGTGCCAGCAGCCCCCTGGAGACGAACACTGAAGCTTTCTTT.

The chain has TRBV5-1 and TRBJ2-3; weak D call: TRBD1 (6 bases). Germline lookup yields CDR1 SGHRS and CDR2 YFSETQ. The CDR3 runs 16 residues. V was cut by 1 base and J by 0 bases, with 12 bases left in between. The CDR3 DNA sequence: TGCGCCAGCAGCTTGTCGGACAGCCCTAGCACAGATACGCAGTATTTT. Translating gives CASSLSDSPSTDTQYF.

The chain employs TRBV27 and TRBJ2-1; 8 positions agree with TRBD2. Unmatched junction bases numbered 2, after V lost 5 bases and J lost 8 bases. CDR3 size: 12 residues. CDR1 is MNHEY and CDR2 is SMNVEV in the germline V gene (reference sequence). The CDR3 DNA reads as TGTGCCAGCAGTCGGGGGGGGCATGAGCAGTTCTTC. Amino acid sequence: CASSRGGHEQFF.

The CDR3 DNA follows: TGTGCCAGCAGCCCAGGGTTTGTAGGGAAGAACACTGAAGCTTTCTTT. Residues: CASSPGFVGKNTEAFF. The chain employs TRBV7-9 and TRBJ1-1; a possible D gene is TRBD1 (5 bases). CDR3 size: 16 residues. CDR1 SEHNR and CDR2 FQNEAQ come from the germline V gene (reference sequence). The ends were cut back, 5 bases at V and 1 base at J, with 17 bases in the middle.

This rearrangement joins TRBV6-5 to TRBJ1-1; D may be TRBD1 (6 bases). The germline V and J ends were trimmed by 2 bases and 5 bases, with 15 bases remaining between them. CDR3 length equals 15 residues. The germline CDR1 and CDR2 sequences are MNHEY and SVGAGI. The CDR3 sequence is CASSYGLQGWTEAFF. DNA of the CDR3: TGTGCCAGCAGTTACGGTTTACAGGGATGGACTGAAGCTTTCTTT.

The gene calls are TRBV27 and TRBJ2-3; weak D call: TRBD2 (6 bases). This CDR3 contains 17 residues. V gave up 6 bases and J gave up 1 base, with 20 bases separating them. CDR1 and CDR2 from the germline V gene are MNHEY and SMNVEV (reference sequence). The CDR3 bases are TGTGCCAGCAGAAAATGGGCGGGGCAGTCCGGCACAGATACGCAGTATTTT. This encodes CASRKWAGQSGTDTQYF.

This sequence joins TRBV10-3 and TRBJ1-5; D is possibly TRBD1 (5 bases). The germline gives CDR1 ENHRY, CDR2 SYGVKD. This CDR3 contains 14 residues. Trimming left V 0 bases short and J 7 bases short, with 10 bases between. The CDR3 is CAISESRGRQPQHF. In nucleotides, the CDR3 is TGTGCCATCAGTGAGTCAAGGGGCCGGCAGCCCCAGCATTTT.

This clone is a singleton in its sample. The gene calls are TRBV7-9 and TRBJ2-1; TRBD1 aligns across 10 bases. Germline CDR1 and CDR2: SEHNR and FQNEAQ (reference sequence). The trim removed 1 base at V and 9 bases at J, leaving 12 bases unmatched. This CDR3 spans 17 amino acids. The CDR3 here is CASSLGRDRGFFVEQFF. Here the CDR3 DNA reads TGTGCCAGCAGCTTAGGACGGGACAGGGGTTTCTTCGTTGAGCAGTTCTTC.

The chain carries TRBV7-2 and TRBJ2-1; 14 nucleotides line up with TRBD2. Germline CDR1 SGHTA, CDR2 FQGNSA. The length of the CDR3 is 16 residues. The junction had 6 bases not matched to a gene; V was cut back by 5 bases and J by 6 bases. The CDR3 region is CASSQTSGGARNEQFF. The CDR3 nucleotides are TGTGCCAGCAGCCAGACTAGCGGGGGGGCGCGCAATGAGCAGTTCTTC. Filled out from reference TRBV7-2 and TRBJ2-1, the complete variable domain reads GAGVSQSPSNKVTEKGKDVELRCDPISGHTALYWYRQSLGQGLEFLIYFQGNSAPDKSGLPSDRFSAERTGGSVSTLTIQRTQQEDSAVYLCASSQTSGGARNEQFFGPGTRLTVL.

V is TRBV4-2 and J is TRBJ1-4; 8 nucleotides align to TRBD1. CDR3 length: 16 amino acids. Germline CDR1 reads LGHNA; CDR2 reads YNFKEQ. Germline trimming cut 0 bases from V and 7 bases from J; bases unmatched to any gene: 7. CDR3 protein: CASSQEFGQGGEKLFF. The CDR3 DNA is TGTGCCAGCAGCCAAGAATTTGGACAGGGAGGTGAAAAACTGTTTTTT.

The rearrangement links TRBV7-2 to TRBJ1-5, with D unresolved. CDR1 is SGHTA and CDR2 is FQGNSA in the germline V gene. The CDR3 spans 14 residues. Trimming cost V 2 bases and J 8 bases, with 13 bases left between them. The CDR3 is CASSLSWTWKPQHF. The CDR3 DNA is TGTGCCAGCAGCTTATCATGGACGTGGAAGCCCCAGCATTTT.

J is TRBJ1-2 and V is TRBV19; D perhaps matches TRBD1 (5 bases). Germline V lookup: CDR1 LNHDA, CDR2 SQIVND (reference sequence). V lost 5 bases and J 2 bases, leaving 12 bases between the germline ends. This CDR3 region has 14 residues. CDR3 sequence reads: CASSASGVNYGYTF. The CDR3 region has the DNA TGTGCCAGTAGTGCTTCGGGGGTAAACTATGGCTACACCTTC.

The genes are TRBV7-8 and TRBJ2-2, with D possibly being TRBD2 (6 bases). The CDR3 is 16 residues long. Germline V CDR1 and CDR2: SGHVS, FQNEAQ. Deletions cut 5 bases from V and 2 bases from J, with 15 bases between. The CDR3 here is CASSPRDFLNTGELFF. CDR3 coding DNA: TGTGCCAGCAGCCCCCGGGACTTTTTAAACACCGGGGAGCTGTTTTTT.